This entry lists 9 T cell receptor beta chains sequenced from one sample in a study of CD8 T cells in ankylosing spondylitis. Broader study findings: What appeared characteristic of ankylosing spondylitis blood was a TCR beta motif of eight highly homologous variants.

Their antigens are not known. TCRdb recomputed calls from the 5' RACE reads with MiXCR, one row per CDR3 protein. The sample has around 890,000 distinct CDR3 sequences; about 10% are singletons. The material sequenced was blood, either unsorted or a sorted T cell fraction (not recorded which). The receptors stem from a male donor with ankylosing spondylitis.

This clonotype has a count of ten or more. An end of the junction differs from the germline gene, which may be a read error. The chain joins TRBV5-1 to TRBJ2-1; 11 positions match TRBD2. Germline CDR1 SGHRS, CDR2 YFSETQ. This CDR3 region has 15 residues. CDR3 nucleotide sequence: TGTGCCAGCAGCCCCGGGACTAGCGGCTACAATGAGCAGTTCTTC. Amino acid sequence: CASSPGTSGYNEQFF. Together with reference TRBV5-1 and TRBJ2-1, the CDR3 gives the full variable domain: KAGVTQTPRYLIKTRGQQVTLSCSPISGHRSVSWYQQTPGQGLQFLFEYFSETQRNKGNFPGRFSGRQFSNSRSEMNVSTLELGDSALYLCASSPGTSGYNEQFFGPGTRLTVL.

Points on this clonotype: It may be a read error: a sequence one base away is much more abundant. The V and J genes are TRBV7-2 and TRBJ2-1; D unclear. Germline V gene data show CDR1 as SGHTA and CDR2 as FQGNSA. The CDR3 is 12 residues long. The CDR3 sequence is CANSLTRQEQFF. Written as DNA, the CDR3 is TGTGCCAACAGCCTCACCAGGCAGGAGCAGTTCTTC. The variable domain in full, with the rest retrieved from reference TRBV7-2 and TRBJ2-1, is GAGVSQSPSNKVTEKGKDVELRCDPISGHTALYWYRQSLGQGLEFLIYFQGNSAPDKSGLPSDRFSAERTGGSVSTLTIQRTQQEDSAVYLCANSLTRQEQFFGPGTRLTVL.

This clonotype showed up many times. The chain has TRBV20-1 and TRBJ2-5; 7 bases agree with TRBD1. The germline V gene has CDR1 DFQATT and CDR2 SNEGSKA (reference sequence). The length of the CDR3 is 14 residues. Germline trimming cut 6 bases from V and 5 bases from J; bases unmatched to any gene: 12. The chain's CDR3 is CSANSQGNGETQYF. In DNA, the CDR3 is TGCAGTGCAAACTCACAGGGGAACGGGGAGACCCAGTACTTC.

The chain recombines TRBV6-2 or TRBV6-3 with TRBJ1-6; D not resolved. Trimming took 4 bases from V and 8 from J, leaving 9 bases between them. Germline V gene data show CDR1 as MNHEY and CDR2 as SVGEGT. CDR3 size: 13 residues. The CDR3 loop is CASSSPGDSPLHF. The CDR3 DNA reads TGTGCCAGCAGTTCCCCGGGAGATTCACCCCTCCACTTT.

The CDR3: CASSLLAGGMYEQYF. In DNA form, the CDR3 reads TGTGCCAGCTCCCTTCTAGCGGGGGGGATGTACGAGCAGTACTTC. The chain joins TRBV18 to TRBJ2-7; 12 nucleotides agree with TRBD2. Germline values: CDR1 KGHSH, CDR2 LQKENI. With V trimmed by 6 bases and J by 4 bases, 7 bases remained unmatched. CDR3 length: 15 amino acids.

V gene TRBV12-3 or TRBV12-4 combines with J gene TRBJ2-2; TRBD1 agrees at 7 bases. V lost 8 bases and J lost 2; bases outside the gene matches: 8. The CDR3 is 15 amino acids. CDR3 DNA sequence: TGTGCCAGCTACCCCGGGACAGTAAACACCGGGGAGCTGTTTTTT. It is translated as CASYPGTVNTGELFF.

The table lists this clonotype with many counts. V gene TRBV4-3 combines with J gene TRBJ1-2; TRBD1 agrees at 7 bases. Per the germline V gene, CDR1 is LGHNA and CDR2 is YSLEER. Trimming at V came to 1 base and at J to 6 bases, leaving 5 bases not matched to a gene. The CDR3 is 14 residues long. Written as DNA, the CDR3 is TGCGCCAGCAGCCAAGTCGAGGGGGCCCATGGCTACACCTTC. Protein sequence: CASSQVEGAHGYTF.

The chain uses TRBV20-1 and TRBJ1-1, with D unclear. The CDR3 has 14 amino acids. Germline V lookup: CDR1 DFQATT, CDR2 SNEGSKA (reference sequence). V lost 6 bases and J lost 5, with 19 bases in between. The CDR3 here is CSAQSELAGTEAFF. CDR3 coding DNA: TGCAGTGCGCAGTCAGAGCTAGCGGGAACTGAAGCTTTCTTT.

J is TRBJ2-5 and V is TRBV30; TRBD2 aligns across 8 bases. The length of the CDR3 is 13 residues. J gave up 0 bases and V 4 bases, and 1 base lay outside the gene matches. Germline V gene sequence: CDR1 GTSNPN, CDR2 SVGIG (reference sequence). CDR3 amino acids: CAWTSGYQETQYF. CDR3 DNA: TGTGCCTGGACTAGCGGGTACCAAGAGACCCAGTACTTC.